This T cell receptor beta chain came from a study of CD8 T cells in ankylosing spondylitis. Via MiXCR, TCRdb re-called the 5' RACE reads, giving one row per CDR3 protein. The table shows approximately 90,000 distinct CDR3 sequences, with almost 8.5% occurring only once. Study findings and constraints: A motif of eight highly homologous TCR beta variants was seen as apparently characteristic of ankylosing spondylitis blood.

CDR3 size: 13 residues. V was cut by 1 base and J by 7 bases, with 11 bases left in between. Per the germline V gene, CDR1 is SGHTA and CDR2 is FQGNSA. At least ten counts were recorded for this clonotype. Its antigen is still unknown. The chain employs TRBV7-2 and TRBJ2-7; D may be TRBD2 (6 bases). Sequenced input: blood, either unsorted or a sorted T cell fraction (not recorded which). The sequence was collected from a male donor with ankylosing spondylitis or in good health (not recorded which). CDR3 residues: CASSLEPGTEQYF. CDR3 in DNA: TGTGCCAGCAGCTTAGAACCAGGGACTGAGCAGTACTTC.